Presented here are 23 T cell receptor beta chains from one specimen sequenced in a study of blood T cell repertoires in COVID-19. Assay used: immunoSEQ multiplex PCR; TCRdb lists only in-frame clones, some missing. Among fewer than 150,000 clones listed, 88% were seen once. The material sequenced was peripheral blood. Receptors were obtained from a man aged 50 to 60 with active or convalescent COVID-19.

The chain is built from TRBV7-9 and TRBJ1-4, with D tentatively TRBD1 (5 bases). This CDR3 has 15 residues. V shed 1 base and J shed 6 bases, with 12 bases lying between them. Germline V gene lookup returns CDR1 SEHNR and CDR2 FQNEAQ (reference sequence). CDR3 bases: TGTGCCAGCAGCTTAGATAGGGGCGCCCATGAAAAACTGTTTTTT. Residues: CASSLDRGAHEKLFF.

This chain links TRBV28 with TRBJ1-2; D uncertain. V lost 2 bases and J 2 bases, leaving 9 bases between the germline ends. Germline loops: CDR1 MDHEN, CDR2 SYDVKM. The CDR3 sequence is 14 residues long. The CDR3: CASSLRSWNYGYTF. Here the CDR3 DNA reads TGTGCCAGCAGTTTACGGTCCTGGAACTATGGCTACACCTTC.

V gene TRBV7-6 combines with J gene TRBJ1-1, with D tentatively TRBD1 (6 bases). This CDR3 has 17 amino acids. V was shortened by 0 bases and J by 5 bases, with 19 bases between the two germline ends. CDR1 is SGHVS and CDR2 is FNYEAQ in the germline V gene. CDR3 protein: CASSLAVGQTAGTEAFF. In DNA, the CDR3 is TGTGCCAGCAGCTTAGCGGTCGGACAGACAGCAGGAACTGAAGCTTTCTTT.

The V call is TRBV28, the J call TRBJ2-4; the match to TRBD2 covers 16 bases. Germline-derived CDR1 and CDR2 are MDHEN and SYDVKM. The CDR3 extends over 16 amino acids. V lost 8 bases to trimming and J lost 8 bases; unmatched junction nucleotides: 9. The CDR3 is CASGRPGLAGGHIQYF. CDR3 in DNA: TGTGCCAGCGGACGCCCGGGACTAGCGGGAGGGCACATTCAGTACTTC.

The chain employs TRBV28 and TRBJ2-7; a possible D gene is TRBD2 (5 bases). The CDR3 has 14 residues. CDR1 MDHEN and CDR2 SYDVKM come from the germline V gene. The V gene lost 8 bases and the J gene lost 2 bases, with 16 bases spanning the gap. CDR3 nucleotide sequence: TGTGCCAGCTTGGGGTCAGAACTAGCCTACGAGCAGTACTTC. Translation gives CASLGSELAYEQYF. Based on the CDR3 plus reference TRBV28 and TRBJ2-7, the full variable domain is DVKVTQSSRYLVKRTGEKVFLECVQDMDHENMFWYRQDPGLGLRLIYFSYDVKMKEKGDIPEGYSVSREKKERFSLILESASTNQTSMYLCASLGSELAYEQYFGPGTRLTVT.

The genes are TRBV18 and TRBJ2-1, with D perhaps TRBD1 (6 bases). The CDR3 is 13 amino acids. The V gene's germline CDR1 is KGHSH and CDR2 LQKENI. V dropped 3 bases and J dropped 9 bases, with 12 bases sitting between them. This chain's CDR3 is CASSPPRGTEQFF. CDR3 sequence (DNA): TGTGCCAGCTCACCGCCCAGGGGAACTGAGCAGTTCTTC.

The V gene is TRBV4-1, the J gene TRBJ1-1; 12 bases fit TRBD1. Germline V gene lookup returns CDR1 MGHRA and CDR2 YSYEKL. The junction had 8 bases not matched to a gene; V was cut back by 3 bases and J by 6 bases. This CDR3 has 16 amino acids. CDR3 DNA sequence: TGCGCCAGCAGCCATGAAAGCGGGACAGGGGGCCCTGAAGCTTTCTTT. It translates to CASSHESGTGGPEAFF.

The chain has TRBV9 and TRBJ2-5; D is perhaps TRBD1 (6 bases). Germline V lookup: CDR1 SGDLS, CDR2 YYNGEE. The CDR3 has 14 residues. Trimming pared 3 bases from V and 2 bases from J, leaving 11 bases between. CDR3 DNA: TGTGCCAGCAGCGCCGAGGGGGATCAAGAGACCCAGTACTTC. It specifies CASSAEGDQETQYF.

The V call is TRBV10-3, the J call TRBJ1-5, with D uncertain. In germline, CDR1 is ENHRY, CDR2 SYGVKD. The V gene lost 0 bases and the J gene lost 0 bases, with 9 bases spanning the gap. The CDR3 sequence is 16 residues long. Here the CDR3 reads CAISESGSYSNQPQHF. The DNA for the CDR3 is TGTGCCATCAGTGAGTCGGGCAGTTATAGCAATCAGCCCCAGCATTTT.

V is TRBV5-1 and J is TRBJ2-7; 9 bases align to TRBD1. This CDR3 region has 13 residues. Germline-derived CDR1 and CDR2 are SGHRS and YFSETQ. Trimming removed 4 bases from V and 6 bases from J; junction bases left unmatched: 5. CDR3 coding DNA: TGCGCCAGCAGCATGGGACAGGGTGGCGAGCAGTACTTC. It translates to CASSMGQGGEQYF.

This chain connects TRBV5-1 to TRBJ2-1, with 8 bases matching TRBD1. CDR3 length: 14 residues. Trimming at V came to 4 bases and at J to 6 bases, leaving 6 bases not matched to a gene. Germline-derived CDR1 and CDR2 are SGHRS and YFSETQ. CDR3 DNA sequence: TGCGCCAGCAGCCCCCAGGGGGCTCTCAATGAGCAGTTCTTC. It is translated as CASSPQGALNEQFF.

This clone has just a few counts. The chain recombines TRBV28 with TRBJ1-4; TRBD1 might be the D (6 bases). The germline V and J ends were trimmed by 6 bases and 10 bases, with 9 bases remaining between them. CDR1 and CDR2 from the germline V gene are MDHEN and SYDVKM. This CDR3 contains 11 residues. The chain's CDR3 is CASSQQGKLFF. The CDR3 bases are TGTGCCAGCAGCCAACAGGGAAAACTGTTTTTT.

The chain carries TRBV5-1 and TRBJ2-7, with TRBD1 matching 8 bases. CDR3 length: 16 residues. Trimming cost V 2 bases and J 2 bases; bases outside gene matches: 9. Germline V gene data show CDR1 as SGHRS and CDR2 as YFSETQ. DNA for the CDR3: TGCGCCAGCAGCTTTTCCCCGGGACAGGTTACCTACGAGCAGTACTTC. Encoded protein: CASSFSPGQVTYEQYF.

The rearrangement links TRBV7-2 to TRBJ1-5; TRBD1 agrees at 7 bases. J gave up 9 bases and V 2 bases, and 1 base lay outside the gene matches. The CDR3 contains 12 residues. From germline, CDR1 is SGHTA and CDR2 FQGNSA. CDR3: CASSLRTGPQHF. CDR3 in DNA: TGTGCCAGCAGCTTAAGGACAGGGCCCCAGCATTTT.

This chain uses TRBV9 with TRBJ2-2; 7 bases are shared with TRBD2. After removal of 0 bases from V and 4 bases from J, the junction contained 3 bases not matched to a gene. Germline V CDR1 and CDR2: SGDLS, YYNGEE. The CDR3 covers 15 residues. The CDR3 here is CASSVVAGVTGELFF. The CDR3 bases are TGTGCCAGCAGCGTAGTGGCGGGAGTCACCGGGGAGCTGTTTTTT.

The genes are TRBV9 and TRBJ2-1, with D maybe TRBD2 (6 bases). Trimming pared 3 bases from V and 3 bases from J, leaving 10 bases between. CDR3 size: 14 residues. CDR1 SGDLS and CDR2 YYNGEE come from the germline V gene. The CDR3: CASSARLGYNEQFF. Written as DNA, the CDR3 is TGTGCCAGCAGCGCAAGACTAGGCTACAATGAGCAGTTCTTC.

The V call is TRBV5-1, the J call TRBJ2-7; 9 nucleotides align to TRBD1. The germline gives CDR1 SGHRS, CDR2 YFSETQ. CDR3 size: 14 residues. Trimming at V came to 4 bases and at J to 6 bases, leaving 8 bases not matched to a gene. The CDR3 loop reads CASSPGQGGFEQYF. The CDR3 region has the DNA TGCGCCAGCAGCCCGGGACAGGGTGGATTCGAGCAGTACTTC.

The CDR3 sequence is CATSRDPTDTQYF. The CDR3 DNA reads as TGTGCCACCAGCAGAGACCCAACAGATACGCAGTATTTT. The V gene is TRBV15, the J gene TRBJ2-3; D is ambiguous. This CDR3 contains 13 residues. Trimming shortened V by 0 bases and J by 3 bases, and 4 bases separated the two germline ends. The germline V gene encodes CDR1 LNHNV and CDR2 YYDKDF (reference sequence).

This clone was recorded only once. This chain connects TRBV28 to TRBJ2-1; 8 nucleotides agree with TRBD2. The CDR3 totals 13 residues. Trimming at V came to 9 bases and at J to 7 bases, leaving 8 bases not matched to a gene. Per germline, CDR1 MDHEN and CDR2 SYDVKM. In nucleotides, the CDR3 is TGTGCCAGTTCGACTAGCGTTTTGAATGAGCAGTTCTTC. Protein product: CASSTSVLNEQFF.

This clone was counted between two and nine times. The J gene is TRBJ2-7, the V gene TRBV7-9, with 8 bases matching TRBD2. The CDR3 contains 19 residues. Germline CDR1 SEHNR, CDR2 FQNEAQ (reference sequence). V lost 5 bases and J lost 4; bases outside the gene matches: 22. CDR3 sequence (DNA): TGTGCCAGCAGCCTAAACAGGGTGGTAGCGGGAAGGAACCCTTACGAGCAGTACTTC. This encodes CASSLNRVVAGRNPYEQYF.

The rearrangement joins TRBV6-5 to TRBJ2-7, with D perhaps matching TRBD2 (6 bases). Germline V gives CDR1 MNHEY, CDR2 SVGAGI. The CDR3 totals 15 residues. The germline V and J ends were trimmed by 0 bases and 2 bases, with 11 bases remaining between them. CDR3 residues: CASSYSFWGAYEQYF. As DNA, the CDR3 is TGTGCCAGCAGTTACTCCTTCTGGGGGGCCTACGAGCAGTACTTC.

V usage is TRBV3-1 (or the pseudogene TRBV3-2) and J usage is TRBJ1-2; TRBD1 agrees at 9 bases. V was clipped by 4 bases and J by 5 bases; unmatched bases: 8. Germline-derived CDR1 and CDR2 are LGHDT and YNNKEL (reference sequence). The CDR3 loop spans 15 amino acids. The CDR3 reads CASSRSGTGSYGYTF. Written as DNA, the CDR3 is TGTGCCAGCAGCCGTTCCGGGACAGGGTCTTATGGCTACACCTTC.

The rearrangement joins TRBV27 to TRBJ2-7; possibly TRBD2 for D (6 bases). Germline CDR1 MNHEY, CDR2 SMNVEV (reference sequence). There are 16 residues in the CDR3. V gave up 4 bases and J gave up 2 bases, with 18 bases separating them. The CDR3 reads CASSSGLPGGTYEQYF. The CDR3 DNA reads TGTGCCAGCAGTTCTGGACTACCCGGAGGAACCTACGAGCAGTACTTC.